This T cell receptor beta chain derives from a study of blood T cell repertoires in COVID-19. Germline loops: CDR1 GTSNPN, CDR2 SVGIG (reference sequence). V shed 0 bases and J shed 1 base, with 4 bases lying between them. This CDR3 contains 13 residues. Sequencing used immunoSEQ multiplex PCR; TCRdb keeps in-frame clones, though not all of them. The top ten hold less than 2% of the sample, which has about 410,000 clones, 89% seen once. The receptor was isolated from a woman between 40 and 50 years old with COVID-19, enrolled during active disease. Material: peripheral blood. The V gene is TRBV30, the J gene TRBJ1-3, with D unclear. DNA for the CDR3: TGTGCCTGGAGTGTACAGTCTGGAAACACCATATATTTT. Translating it yields CAWSVQSGNTIYF.